This T cell receptor (beta chain) derives from a study of blood T cell repertoires in COVID-19. Overall study context: Nucleic acid was either cDNA or gDNA, and it came from T cells, B-cell-depleted T cells, or PBMCs.

V was shortened by 4 bases and J by 0 bases, with 28 bases between the two germline ends. Looked up from germline, CDR1 is MGHRA and CDR2 is YSYEKL. The CDR3 runs 21 residues. Per the original methods: Quantification of nucleated cells was approximated via reference gene primer amplification. Sequencing used immunoSEQ multiplex PCR; TCRdb keeps in-frame clones, though not all of them. The DNA was the basis for D and trimming; V, J and clone size are from that table. The sample has around 83,000 clones; around 89% are singletons. The specimen sequenced was peripheral blood. The chain has TRBV4-1 and TRBJ1-5; D perhaps matches TRBD1 (6 bases). This receptor was obtained from a man in his 70s with active or convalescent COVID-19. The CDR3 here is CASSRGLLRGSPTYSNQPQHF. The CDR3 coding sequence is TGCGCCAGCAGCCGTGGACTGCTAAGGGGGTCCCCGACCTATAGCAATCAGCCCCAGCATTTT.